The present T cell receptor (beta chain) was sequenced within a study of T cell repertoires in cytomegalovirus infection. Overall study: Use of recently identified HLA-C-restricted and well-studied HLA-B-restricted CMV epitopes was part of the study. In public TCR beta signatures, there were indications of both CMV infection and matching HLA type.

Points on this clonotype: Its antigen is unknown.

TCRdb reanalysed the reads using MiXCR and keeps one entry per CDR3 protein. The profile shows under 500,000 distinct CDR3 sequences, 40% to 50% of them singletons. Germline V gene sequence: CDR1 DFQATT, CDR2 SNEGSKA (reference sequence). The CDR3 consists of 15 residues. V lost 2 bases and J lost 5, with 17 bases in between. V gene TRBV20-1 combines with J gene TRBJ2-3; the D gene is possibly TRBD1 (6 bases). The starting material was cultured PBMCs, obtained from culture after CMV antigen stimulation. This receptor was identified in a human donor in good health (CMV status not recorded). Some clones in this sample may be carry-over from other donors' samples. The DNA for the CDR3 is TGCAGTGCTAGATTACCGCAAAGGGGGAAAGATACGCAGTATTTT. This encodes CSARLPQRGKDTQYF.